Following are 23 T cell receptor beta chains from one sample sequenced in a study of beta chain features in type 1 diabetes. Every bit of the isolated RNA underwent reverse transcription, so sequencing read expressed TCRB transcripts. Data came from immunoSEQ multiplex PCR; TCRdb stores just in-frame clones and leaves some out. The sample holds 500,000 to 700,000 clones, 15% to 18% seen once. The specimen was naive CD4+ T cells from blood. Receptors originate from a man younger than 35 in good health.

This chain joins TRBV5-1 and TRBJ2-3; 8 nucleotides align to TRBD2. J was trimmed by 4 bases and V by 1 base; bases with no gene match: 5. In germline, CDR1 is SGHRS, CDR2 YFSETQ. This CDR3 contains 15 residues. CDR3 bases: TGCGCCAGCAGCTTGCTGGTAGCGGGGTCAGATACGCAGTATTTT. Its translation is CASSLLVAGSDTQYF.

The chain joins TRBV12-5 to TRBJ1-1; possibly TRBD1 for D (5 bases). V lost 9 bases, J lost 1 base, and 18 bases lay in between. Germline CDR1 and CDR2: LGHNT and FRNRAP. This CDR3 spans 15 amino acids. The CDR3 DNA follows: TGTGCTAGCGCTTTGGGGTTCAGGGCGAACACTGAAGCTTTCTTT. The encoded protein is CASALGFRANTEAFF.

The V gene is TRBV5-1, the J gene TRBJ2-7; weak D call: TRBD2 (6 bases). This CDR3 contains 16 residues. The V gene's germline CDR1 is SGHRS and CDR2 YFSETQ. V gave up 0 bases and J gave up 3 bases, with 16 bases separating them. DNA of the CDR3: TGCGCCAGCAGCTTGGGTGCCGGAGGGCAAAACTACGAGCAGTACTTC. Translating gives CASSLGAGGQNYEQYF.

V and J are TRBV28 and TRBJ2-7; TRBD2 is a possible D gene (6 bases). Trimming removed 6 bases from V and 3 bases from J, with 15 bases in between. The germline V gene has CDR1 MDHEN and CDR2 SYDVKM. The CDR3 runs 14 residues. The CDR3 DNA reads TGTGCCAGCAGGCGGGGAGGAAAGGACTACGAGCAGTACTTC. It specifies CASRRGGKDYEQYF.

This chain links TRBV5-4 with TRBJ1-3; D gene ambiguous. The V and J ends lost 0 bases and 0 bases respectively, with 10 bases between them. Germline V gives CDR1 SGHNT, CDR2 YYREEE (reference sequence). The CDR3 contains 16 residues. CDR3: CASSLDLQSSGNTIYF. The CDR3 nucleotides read TGTGCCAGCAGCTTGGACTTACAGAGCTCTGGAAACACCATATATTTT.

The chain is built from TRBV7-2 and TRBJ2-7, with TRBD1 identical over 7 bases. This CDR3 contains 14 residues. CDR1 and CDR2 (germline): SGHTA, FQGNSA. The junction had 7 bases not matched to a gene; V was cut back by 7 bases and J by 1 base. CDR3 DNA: TGTGCCAGCACGCCGGGACAGTATTCCTACGAGCAGTACTTC. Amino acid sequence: CASTPGQYSYEQYF. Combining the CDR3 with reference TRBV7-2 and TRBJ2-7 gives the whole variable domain GAGVSQSPSNKVTEKGKDVELRCDPISGHTALYWYRQSLGQGLEFLIYFQGNSAPDKSGLPSDRFSAERTGGSVSTLTIQRTQQEDSAVYLCASTPGQYSYEQYFGPGTRLTVT.

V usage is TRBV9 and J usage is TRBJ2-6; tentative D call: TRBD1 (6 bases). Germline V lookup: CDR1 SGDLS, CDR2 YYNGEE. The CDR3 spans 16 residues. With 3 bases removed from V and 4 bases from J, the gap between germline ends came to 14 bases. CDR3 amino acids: CASSAGVLVGANVLTF. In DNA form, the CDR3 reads TGTGCCAGCAGCGCAGGGGTCCTAGTCGGGGCCAACGTCCTGACTTTC. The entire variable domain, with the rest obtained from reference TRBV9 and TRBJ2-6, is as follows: DSGVTQTPKHLITATGQRVTLRCSPRSGDLSVYWYQQSLDQGLQFLIQYYNGEERAKGNILERFSAQQFPDLHSELNLSSLELGDSALYFCASSAGVLVGANVLTFGAGSRLTVL.

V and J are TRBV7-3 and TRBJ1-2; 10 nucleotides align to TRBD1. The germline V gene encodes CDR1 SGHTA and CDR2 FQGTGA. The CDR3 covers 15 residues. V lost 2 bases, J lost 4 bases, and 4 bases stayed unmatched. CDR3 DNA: TGTGCCAGCAGCTTAGGGACAGGGGTTGCCTATGGCTACACCTTC. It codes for CASSLGTGVAYGYTF.

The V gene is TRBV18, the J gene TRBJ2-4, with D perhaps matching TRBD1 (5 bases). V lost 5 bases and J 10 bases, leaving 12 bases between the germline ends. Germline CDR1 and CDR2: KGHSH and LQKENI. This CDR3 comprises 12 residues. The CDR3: CASSSTAGIQYF. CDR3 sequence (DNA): TGTGCCAGCTCATCGACAGCCGGAATTCAGTACTTC. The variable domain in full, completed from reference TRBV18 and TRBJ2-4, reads NAGVMQNPRHLVRRRGQEARLRCSPMKGHSHVYWYRQLPEEGLKFMVYLQKENIIDESGMPKERFSAEFPKEGPSILRIQQVVRGDSAAYFCASSSTAGIQYFGAGTRLSVL.

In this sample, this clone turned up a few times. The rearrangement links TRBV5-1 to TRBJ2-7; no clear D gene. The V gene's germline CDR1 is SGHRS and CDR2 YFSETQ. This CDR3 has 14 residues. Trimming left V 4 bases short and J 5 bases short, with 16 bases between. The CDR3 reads CASSAYGRSHEQYF. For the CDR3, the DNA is TGCGCCAGCAGCGCATACGGACGAAGCCACGAGCAGTACTTC.

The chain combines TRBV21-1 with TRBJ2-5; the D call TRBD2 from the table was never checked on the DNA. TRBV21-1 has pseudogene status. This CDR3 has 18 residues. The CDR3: CASSKKWNELAGVETQYF. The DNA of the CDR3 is TGTGCCAGCAGCAAAAAATGGAACGAACTAGCGGGAGTAGAGACCCAGTACTTC.

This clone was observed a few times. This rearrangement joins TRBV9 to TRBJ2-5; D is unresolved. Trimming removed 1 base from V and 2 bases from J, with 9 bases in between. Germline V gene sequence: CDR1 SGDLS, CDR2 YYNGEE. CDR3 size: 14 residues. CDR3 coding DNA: TGTGCCAGCAGCGTATCCAGTCAACAAGAGACCCAGTACTTC. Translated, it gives CASSVSSQQETQYF. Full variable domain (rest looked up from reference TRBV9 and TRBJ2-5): DSGVTQTPKHLITATGQRVTLRCSPRSGDLSVYWYQQSLDQGLQFLIQYYNGEERAKGNILERFSAQQFPDLHSELNLSSLELGDSALYFCASSVSSQQETQYFGPGTRLLVL.

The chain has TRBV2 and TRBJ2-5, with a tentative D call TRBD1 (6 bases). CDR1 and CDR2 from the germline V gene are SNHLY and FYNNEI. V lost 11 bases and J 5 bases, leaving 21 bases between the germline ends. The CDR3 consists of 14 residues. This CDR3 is CAGDLQGIGETQYF. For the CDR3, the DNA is TGTGCCGGGGATTTACAGGGAATAGGGGAGACCCAGTACTTC.

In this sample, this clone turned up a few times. For the CDR3, the DNA is TGTGCCAGCAGCCCAGAACACGTGAGCTACGAGCAGTACTTC. This translates into CASSPEHVSYEQYF. The gene calls are TRBV11-2 and TRBJ2-7, with D uncertain. CDR3 length: 14 amino acids. With 5 bases removed from V and 3 bases from J, the gap between germline ends came to 14 bases. Germline CDR1 and CDR2: SGHAT and FQNNGV.

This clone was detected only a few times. The CDR3 bases are TGTGCCAGCAGCTTCGGACACGGAAATGAAAAACTGTTTTTT. It encodes CASSFGHGNEKLFF. The J gene is TRBJ1-4, the V gene TRBV7-2; a weak D match, TRBD1 (5 bases). V gave up 3 bases and J gave up 5 bases, with 10 bases separating them. The CDR3 contains 14 residues. Germline loops: CDR1 SGHTA, CDR2 FQGNSA.

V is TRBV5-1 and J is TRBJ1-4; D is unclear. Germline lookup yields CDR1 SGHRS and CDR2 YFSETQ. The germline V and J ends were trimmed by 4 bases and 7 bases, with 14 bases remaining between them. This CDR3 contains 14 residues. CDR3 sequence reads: CASSPGVLGEKLFF. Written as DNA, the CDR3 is TGCGCCAGCAGCCCGGGAGTATTGGGTGAAAAACTGTTTTTT.

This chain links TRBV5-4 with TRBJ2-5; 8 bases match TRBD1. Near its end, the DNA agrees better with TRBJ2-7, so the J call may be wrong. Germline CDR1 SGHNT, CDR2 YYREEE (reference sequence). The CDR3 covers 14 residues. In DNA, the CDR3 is TGTGCCAGCAGCTTGCAACAGGGGGCCTACGAGCAGTACTTC. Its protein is CASSLQQGAYEQYF.

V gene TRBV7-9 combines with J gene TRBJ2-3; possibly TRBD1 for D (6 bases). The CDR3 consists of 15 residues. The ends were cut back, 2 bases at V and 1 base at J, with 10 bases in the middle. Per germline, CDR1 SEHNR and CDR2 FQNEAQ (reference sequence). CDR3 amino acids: CASSLSGGRTDTQYF. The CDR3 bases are TGTGCCAGCAGCTTATCTGGGGGCCGCACAGATACGCAGTATTTT.

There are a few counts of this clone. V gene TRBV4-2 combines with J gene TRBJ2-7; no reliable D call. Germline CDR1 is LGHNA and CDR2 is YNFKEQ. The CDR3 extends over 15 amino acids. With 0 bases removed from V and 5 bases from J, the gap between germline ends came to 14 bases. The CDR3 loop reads CASSQDLWGLDEQYF. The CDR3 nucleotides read TGTGCCAGCAGCCAAGATCTATGGGGTTTGGACGAGCAGTACTTC.

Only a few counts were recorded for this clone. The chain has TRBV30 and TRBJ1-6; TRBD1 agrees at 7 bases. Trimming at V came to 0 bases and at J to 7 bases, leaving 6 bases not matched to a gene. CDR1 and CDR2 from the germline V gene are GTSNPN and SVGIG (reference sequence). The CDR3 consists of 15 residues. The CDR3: CAWSVRGQLNSPLHF. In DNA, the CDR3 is TGTGCCTGGAGTGTACGGGGACAGTTGAATTCACCCCTCCACTTT.

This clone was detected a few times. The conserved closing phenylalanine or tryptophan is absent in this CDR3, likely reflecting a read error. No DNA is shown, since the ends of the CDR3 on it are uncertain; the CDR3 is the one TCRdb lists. CDR3 residues: CASSPGGSTGPNL. The chain uses TRBV18 and TRBJ2-7. The CDR3 is 13 amino acids long, termini counted. Germline-derived CDR1 and CDR2 are KGHSH and LQKENI.

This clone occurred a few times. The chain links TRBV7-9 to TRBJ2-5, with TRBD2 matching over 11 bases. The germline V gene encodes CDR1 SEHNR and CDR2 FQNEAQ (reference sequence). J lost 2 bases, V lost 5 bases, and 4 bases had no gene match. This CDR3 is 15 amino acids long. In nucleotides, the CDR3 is TGTGCCAGCAGCAACTTAGCGGGGGGGCAAGAGACCCAGTACTTC. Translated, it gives CASSNLAGGQETQYF. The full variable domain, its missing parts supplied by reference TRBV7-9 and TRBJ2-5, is DTGVSQNPRHKITKRGQNVTFRCDPISEHNRLYWYRQTLGQGPEFLTYFQNEAQLEKSRLLSDRFSAERPKGSFSTLEIQRTEQGDSAMYLCASSNLAGGQETQYFGPGTRLLVL.

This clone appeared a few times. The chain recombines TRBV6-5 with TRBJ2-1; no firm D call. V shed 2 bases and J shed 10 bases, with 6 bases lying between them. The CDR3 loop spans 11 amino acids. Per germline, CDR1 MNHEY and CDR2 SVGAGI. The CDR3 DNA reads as TGTGCCAGCAGTTACGTAGGAGAGCAGTTCTTC. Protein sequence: CASSYVGEQFF.